This T cell receptor beta chain was obtained from a study of long-term antiretroviral therapy in people with HIV. With 4 bases clipped from V and 2 bases from J, the junction kept 3 bases outside the gene matches. The CDR3 covers 15 residues. In germline, CDR1 is SGDLS, CDR2 YYNGEE. This was the immunoSEQ v3.0 assay at survey level. Sequencing had a target that covered about 35,000-55,000 T-cell genomes per sample. TCRdb's copy holds only in-frame clones and misses some; the assay was immunoSEQ multiplex PCR. Here the sample spans approximately 28,000 clones, more than 70% being singletons. With respect to this clone: Its antigen is still unknown.

Study-wide results and limits: Whichever time point was examined, clones expanded before ART dominated the repertoire.

Material: unsorted PBMCs, obtained about 5 years after starting antiretroviral therapy. The sequence was collected from a man in his forties with HIV. The chain couples TRBV9 to TRBJ2-1; TRBD2 agrees at 10 bases. This CDR3 is CASSLGTSAYNEQFF. The DNA for the CDR3 is TGTGCCAGCAGCCTAGGGACTAGCGCCTACAATGAGCAGTTCTTC.